This T cell receptor (beta chain) was recorded in a study of type 1 regulatory T cells (TCRdb year 2021). Study-level background: The study characterized an in vitro protocol that generated a Tr1-enriched, alloantigen-specific CD4 T cell product named T-allo10. T-allo10 was being evaluated clinically in patients with hematological malignancies who were receiving allogeneic hematopoietic stem cell transplantation.

TCRdb lists the instrument as Illumina MiSeq. TCRdb itself trimmed the public reads at Q25 with fastp, ran MiXCR and retained productive beta chains. Each CDR3 protein appears once, grouped with its most common genes and DNA. This sample lists some 90,000 distinct CDR3 sequences; less than 40% were detected once. The ten largest clones represent about 2% of the sample. With respect to this clonotype: Its antigen has not been determined. No base quality information exists; no much larger clone differs at one position.

The CDR3 goes from the cysteine to the phenylalanine over 16 residues. Only the CDR3 DNA is retained, 48 bases long and in frame from the first base. CDR1 KGHDR and CDR2 SFDVKD were looked up in the germline V gene. A distance of 10 bases separates the germline ends of V and J, which lose 0 bases and 3 bases respectively. This chain is built from TRBV24-1 and TRBJ2-2; a tentative D call is TRBD2 (5 bases match). The sequence derives from a human donor in good health. The sample taken for sequencing was CD4+ T cells, either the whole sample or a sorted fraction (not recorded which). The sequenced DNA: TGTGCCACCAGTGATTTGAGCGGTGCGGACACCGGGGAGCTGTTTTTT. This yields the protein CATSDLSGADTGELFF.